This is a list of T cell receptor beta chains from one sample in a study of blood T cell repertoires in COVID-19. Produced via immunoSEQ multiplex PCR; TCRdb's table is partial and in-frame only. Of around 80,000 clones detected, about four fifths appear once; the ten largest clones hold approximately 10%. The sample consisted of peripheral blood. The receptors come from a human donor in a cohort sampled during active COVID-19. Each CDR3 is given with its conserved first and last residue. A D gene is named only where the DNA matches it firmly. Clone size is shown for a subset of rows, as once, few, many or a class of expanded clone.

V gene	D gene	J gene	clone size	CDR3 length	CDR3 protein	CDR3 DNA
TRBV5-6	.	TRBJ2-5	.	16	CASSLVAGANQETQYF	TGTGCCAGCAGCTTGGTGGCGGGGGCCAACCAAGAGACCCAGTACTTC
TRBV19	.	TRBJ2-2	.	14	CASSIDSGTGELFF	TGTGCCAGTAGTATAGATAGTGGCACCGGGGAGCTGTTTTTT
TRBV9	.	TRBJ2-1	.	14	CASSVEGQGDEQFF	TGTGCCAGCAGCGTAGAGGGGCAGGGCGATGAGCAGTTCTTC
TRBV6-1	.	TRBJ2-5	.	13	CASRAAFQETQYF	TGTGCCAGCCGAGCGGCCTTCCAAGAGACCCAGTACTTC
TRBV9	.	TRBJ2-5	.	14	CASSVGPQGETQYF	TGTGCCAGCAGCGTAGGGCCCCAGGGGGAGACCCAGTACTTC
TRBV7-8	.	TRBJ1-5	.	13	CASSLAAQQPQHF	TGTGCCAGCAGCTTAGCGGCCCAACAGCCCCAGCATTTT
TRBV7-6	TRBD2	TRBJ2-1	.	16	CASSLGPSGGHNEQFF	TGTGCCAGCAGCTTAGGGCCTAGCGGGGGCCACAATGAGCAGTTCTTC
TRBV7-9	.	TRBJ2-1	.	15	CASSITGSQGNEQFF	TGTGCCAGCAGCATAACAGGATCCCAGGGGAATGAGCAGTTCTTC
TRBV3-1/TRBV3-2	TRBD1	TRBJ1-3	.	16	CASSLSTGTSGNTIYF	TGTGCCAGCAGCCTTTCGACAGGGACCTCTGGAAACACCATATATTTT
TRBV7-2	TRBD2	TRBJ2-3	.	16	CASRSTSGRGPDTQYF	TGTGCCAGCAGGTCTACTAGCGGGAGGGGCCCAGATACGCAGTATTTT
TRBV15	.	TRBJ1-1	.	15	CATSRAGLDFTEAFF	TGTGCCACCAGCAGAGCTGGACTTGACTTCACTGAAGCTTTCTTT
TRBV29-1	.	TRBJ2-2	.	16	CSVGGNRDSHTGELFF	TGCAGCGTGGGGGGAAACCGGGACAGCCATACCGGGGAGCTGTTTTTT
TRBV9	.	TRBJ2-1	.	15	CASSVAPSSYNEQFF	TGTGCCAGCAGCGTAGCTCCCAGTTCCTACAATGAGCAGTTCTTC
TRBV28	.	TRBJ2-1	.	16	CASSFMAGSTFLVQFF	TGTGCCAGCAGTTTCATGGCGGGATCGACCTTTTTAGTGCAGTTCTTC
TRBV6-5	.	TRBJ2-5	.	11	CASSTRETQYF	TGTGCCAGCAGTACCCGGGAGACCCAGTACTTC
TRBV30	.	TRBJ2-5	.	14	CAWSVSATQETQYF	TGTGCCTGGAGTGTTAGCGCGACCCAAGAGACCCAGTACTTC
TRBV5-3	.	TRBJ1-1	.	15	CARSLGSGQGTEAFF	TGTGCCAGAAGCTTGGGATCGGGCCAGGGCACTGAAGCTTTCTTT
TRBV11-1	.	TRBJ2-1	.	13	CASSLSRYNEQFF	TGTGCCAGCAGCTTAAGCCGCTACAATGAGCAGTTCTTC
TRBV28	TRBD1	TRBJ2-4	.	14	CASSLSGGANIQYF	TGTGCCAGCAGTTTATCAGGGGGCGCAAACATTCAGTACTTC
TRBV2	.	TRBJ2-1	.	15	CASSEDRGRDNEQFF	TGTGCCAGCAGTGAAGACCGGGGTCGGGACAATGAGCAGTTCTTC
TRBV2	.	TRBJ2-7	.	15	CASSAARGTTFEQYF	TGTGCCAGCAGTGCGGCCAGGGGCACCACTTTCGAGCAGTACTTC
TRBV25-1	.	TRBJ2-2	once	15	CASNPMEGPNGELFF	TGTGCCAGCAACCCCATGGAGGGGCCGAACGGGGAGCTGTTTTTT
TRBV21-1	.	TRBJ2-5	.	16	CASSAGTGGRDETQYF	TGTGCCAGCAGCGCCGGGACAGGGGGCAGAGACGAGACCCAGTACTTC
TRBV9	.	TRBJ1-1	once	13	CASSVARNTEAFF	TGTGCCAGCAGCGTAGCCAGAAACACTGAAGCTTTCTTT
TRBV19	TRBD2	TRBJ2-7	few	14	CASSHGGSDYEQYF	TGTGCCAGTAGTCACGGCGGGAGTGACTACGAGCAGTACTTC
TRBV2	TRBD1	TRBJ1-5	.	14	CASSFQGAEQPQHF	TGTGCCAGTAGTTTCCAGGGGGCTGAACAGCCCCAGCATTTT
TRBV24-1	.	TRBJ2-7	.	16	CATSARGAETTYEQYF	TGTGCCACCAGTGCCCGCGGGGCGGAAACAACCTACGAGCAGTACTTC
TRBV9	.	TRBJ1-1	.	14	CASSARLQNTEAFF	TGTGCCAGCAGCGCCCGACTGCAGAACACTGAAGCTTTCTTT
TRBV10-3	TRBD2	TRBJ2-7	.	16	CAISGLAGGASYEQYF	TGTGCCATCAGTGGTTTAGCGGGAGGTGCGTCCTACGAGCAGTACTTC
TRBV5-1	TRBD1	TRBJ2-2	.	15	CASSLEGQGIGELFF	TGCGCCAGCAGCTTGGAGGGACAGGGGATCGGGGAGCTGTTTTTT
TRBV5-4	TRBD1	TRBJ1-2	.	13	CASSLEGAGGYTF	TGTGCCAGCAGCTTAGAGGGGGCGGGAGGCTACACCTTC
TRBV9	TRBD1	TRBJ2-3	.	16	CASSPHHRGQGDTQYF	TGTGCCAGCAGCCCCCACCACAGGGGGCAGGGAGATACGCAGTATTTT
TRBV30	TRBD2	TRBJ2-3	.	12	CAWSGGLYTQYF	TGTGCCTGGAGCGGGGGGTTGTATACGCAGTATTTT
TRBV30	.	TRBJ1-1	.	12	CAWSVMNTEAFF	TGTGCCTGGAGTGTCATGAACACTGAAGCTTTCTTT
TRBV15	TRBD2	TRBJ2-1	.	16	CATSRDVAGYYNEQFF	TGTGCCACCAGCAGAGATGTAGCGGGGTACTACAATGAGCAGTTCTTC
TRBV5-1	.	TRBJ2-5	.	12	CASSVGDRTQYF	TGCGCCAGCAGCGTGGGCGACAGGACCCAGTACTTC
TRBV7-6	.	TRBJ2-2	.	16	CASSRNGDPNTGELFF	TGTGCCAGCAGCCGAAACGGAGACCCGAACACCGGGGAGCTGTTTTTT
TRBV18	TRBD2	TRBJ2-2	.	17	CASSPQTSGANTGELFF	TGTGCCAGCTCACCACAGACTAGCGGGGCGAACACCGGGGAGCTGTTTTTT
TRBV6-5	TRBD1	TRBJ1-6	.	14	CAVLGTGRNSPLHF	TGTGCCGTGCTTGGGACAGGGAGGAATTCACCCCTCCACTTT
TRBV30	TRBD1	TRBJ2-7	once	13	CAYGQGLSYEQYF	TGTGCCTACGGACAGGGCCTCTCCTACGAGCAGTACTTC
TRBV5-6	.	TRBJ2-5	.	16	CASSFSRGQGQETQYF	TGTGCCAGCAGCTTTAGCCGGGGCCAGGGGCAAGAGACCCAGTACTTC
TRBV2	.	TRBJ2-1	.	15	CASGLGGGSYNEQFF	TGTGCCAGCGGTTTAGGGGGGGGCTCCTACAATGAGCAGTTCTTC
TRBV3-1/TRBV3-2	TRBD1	TRBJ2-7	.	12	CASSRTGTGAYF	TGTGCCAGCAGCCGCACCGGGACAGGGGCGTACTTC
TRBV19	TRBD1	TRBJ1-6	.	17	CASSPFGQGGGNSPLHF	TGTGCCAGTAGTCCTTTCGGACAGGGAGGGGGTAATTCACCCCTCCACTTT
TRBV18	TRBD2	TRBJ2-1	.	13	CASSPGGSNEQFF	TGTGCCAGCTCACCGGGCGGGAGCAATGAGCAGTTCTTC
TRBV19	.	TRBJ2-1	.	14	CASSIAGIYNEQFF	TGTGCCAGTAGTATAGCGGGGATTTACAATGAGCAGTTCTTC
TRBV7-6	TRBD2	TRBJ2-2	.	22	CASSLLPRGLAGGWGPAGELFF	TGTGCCAGCAGTCTATTACCTCGAGGACTAGCGGGAGGATGGGGACCGGCCGGGGAGCTGTTTTTT
TRBV6-5	.	TRBJ2-6	.	16	CASSYGGTSGANVLTF	TGTGCCAGCAGTTACGGGGGGACCTCTGGGGCCAACGTCCTGACTTTC
TRBV7-2	.	TRBJ1-2	.	12	CASSLRGDGYTF	TGTGCCAGCAGCTTGCGGGGAGACGGCTACACCTTC
TRBV28	.	TRBJ2-7	few	14	CASSPPRQAGEQYF	TGTGCCAGCAGTCCTCCTCGGCAGGCGGGAGAGCAGTACTTC
TRBV5-1	TRBD2	TRBJ2-5	.	14	CASSRTSGIETQYF	TGCGCCAGCAGCAGGACTAGCGGGATTGAGACCCAGTACTTC
TRBV5-1	TRBD1	TRBJ1-3	.	15	CASSRGTGAGNTIYF	TGCGCCAGCAGCCGAGGGACAGGGGCTGGAAACACCATATATTTT
TRBV9	TRBD1	TRBJ2-7	.	13	CASSPGQGYEQYF	TGTGCCAGCAGCCCCGGACAGGGGTACGAGCAGTACTTC
TRBV2	.	TRBJ1-1	.	14	CASMRRDTDTEAFF	TGTGCCAGCATGCGCCGGGACACAGACACTGAAGCTTTCTTT
TRBV4-1	TRBD1	TRBJ1-1	.	17	CASSHTGTGALNTEAFF	TGCGCCAGCAGCCACACCGGGACAGGGGCCTTGAACACTGAAGCTTTCTTT
TRBV19	.	TRBJ2-5	.	12	CASGHGSGTQYF	TGTGCCAGTGGGCACGGATCTGGGACCCAGTACTTC